A single sample gave rise to the 21 T cell receptor beta chains below, sequenced in a study of CD8 T cells in ankylosing spondylitis. TCRdb used MiXCR to reprocess the 5' RACE reads, holding one entry per CDR3 protein. The data hold around 210,000 distinct CDR3 sequences, with 8% to 9% observed a single time. Sequencing was performed on blood, either unsorted or a sorted T cell fraction (not recorded which). These receptors were taken from a female donor with ankylosing spondylitis or in good health (not recorded which).

In this sample, this clonotype turned up many times. The chain carries TRBV12-3 or TRBV12-4 and TRBJ1-5; 7 nucleotides line up with TRBD1. CDR3 size: 13 residues. Trimming took 5 bases from V and 11 from J; bases not matched to a gene: 9. The CDR3 sequence is CASSHRGVGAQHF. The CDR3 DNA reads as TGTGCCAGCAGTCACAGGGGCGTTGGGGCCCAGCATTTT.

This clonotype was detected ten times or more. V and J are TRBV9 and TRBJ2-1; D is undetermined. The V gene lost 2 bases and the J gene lost 0 bases, with 9 bases spanning the gap. The CDR3 extends over 15 amino acids. The germline V gene has CDR1 SGDLS and CDR2 YYNGEE. The CDR3 sequence is CASSVGARSYNEQFF. Written as DNA, the CDR3 is TGTGCCAGCAGCGTCGGAGCGCGCTCCTACAATGAGCAGTTCTTC.

The CDR3: CASSPGISGNTIYF. CDR3 sequence (DNA): TGTGCCAGCAGCCCCGGGATCTCTGGAAACACCATATATTTT. The chain links TRBV7-9 to TRBJ1-3; no firm D call. CDR1 is SEHNR and CDR2 is FQNEAQ in the germline V gene (reference sequence). This CDR3 has 14 amino acids. Deletions cut 5 bases from V and 0 bases from J, with 8 bases between.

This clonotype showed up many times. The V gene is TRBV9, the J gene TRBJ2-1; 7 positions agree with TRBD1. Germline trimming cut 7 bases from V and 3 bases from J; bases unmatched to any gene: 1. This CDR3 spans 12 amino acids. Per the germline V gene, CDR1 is SGDLS and CDR2 is YYNGEE. This chain's CDR3 is CASGTDYNEQFF. CDR3 in DNA: TGTGCCAGCGGGACAGACTACAATGAGCAGTTCTTC.

This clonotype appeared many times. This chain connects TRBV27 to TRBJ2-2; 10 bases map to TRBD2. Germline V gene data show CDR1 as MNHEY and CDR2 as SMNVEV (reference sequence). V dropped 5 bases and J dropped 6; count of bases not matched to a gene: 12. The CDR3 length is 17 residues. The CDR3 is CASSRSSGTSVPGELFF. CDR3 DNA: TGTGCCAGCAGTCGTAGTTCTGGGACTAGCGTTCCCGGGGAGCTGTTTTTT.

The table lists this clonotype with many counts. The chain couples TRBV4-3 to TRBJ2-3; 10 bases agree with TRBD2. J gave up 6 bases and V 4 bases, and 10 bases lay outside the gene matches. This CDR3 has 16 residues. The germline CDR1 and CDR2 sequences are LGHNA and YSLEER. CDR3 in amino acids: CASSPPVAGGGDTQYF. In DNA form, the CDR3 reads TGCGCCAGCAGCCCCCCGGTAGCGGGAGGTGGCGATACGCAGTATTTT.

The rearrangement joins TRBV7-6 to TRBJ1-4; 8 nucleotides align to TRBD1. Germline V lookup: CDR1 SGHVS, CDR2 FNYEAQ. The CDR3 is made up of 14 amino acids. With V trimmed by 5 bases and J by 10 bases, 9 bases remained unmatched. CDR3 coding DNA: TGTGCCAGCAGCCCAGGGGGCTATGATGCAAAACTGTTTTTT. Amino acids: CASSPGGYDAKLFF.

This clonotype was recorded many times. This rearrangement joins TRBV20-1 to TRBJ2-5; 10 bases align to TRBD2. V lost 0 bases and J lost 5; bases outside the gene matches: 6. The V gene's germline CDR1 is DFQATT and CDR2 SNEGSKA (reference sequence). The CDR3 sequence is 15 residues long. CDR3 residues: CSAREGSGRLETQYF. The CDR3 DNA reads as TGCAGTGCTAGAGAGGGTAGCGGGAGGCTGGAGACCCAGTACTTC.

This clonotype was seen at least ten times. The gene calls are TRBV21-1 and TRBJ2-5; the table's D call of TRBD1 was not tested on the DNA. TRBV21-1 is a recognized pseudogene. The CDR3 length is 16 residues. The CDR3 loop is CASRPKVGQEEETQYF. Written as DNA, the CDR3 is TGTGCCAGCAGACCAAAGGTGGGGCAGGAGGAAGAGACCCAGTACTTC.

V is TRBV6-2 or TRBV6-3 and J is TRBJ2-7, with 13 bases fitting TRBD2. This CDR3 has 15 residues. CDR1 is MNHEY and CDR2 is SVGEGT in the germline V gene. The V segment lost 4 bases and the J segment 4 bases; nucleotides outside the gene matches: 4. For the CDR3, the DNA is TGTGCCAGCAGTTCGGGACTAGCGGGGATATACGAGCAGTACTTC. It specifies CASSSGLAGIYEQYF.

V is TRBV5-5 and J is TRBJ1-1; D not resolved. The CDR3 runs to 12 residues. The ends were cut back, 4 bases at V and 8 bases at J, with 12 bases in the middle. Germline V gene sequence: CDR1 SGHKS, CDR2 YYEKEE (reference sequence). CDR3 loop: CASSPGLPEAFF. In nucleotides, the CDR3 is TGTGCCAGCAGCCCTGGGCTCCCGGAAGCTTTCTTT.

At least ten counts were recorded for this clonotype. The chain employs TRBV7-6 and TRBJ2-7, with a weak D call TRBD2 (5 bases). Germline V gives CDR1 SGHVS, CDR2 FNYEAQ. Trimming shortened V by 5 bases and J by 9 bases, and 17 bases separated the two germline ends. CDR3 length: 13 amino acids. For the CDR3, the DNA is TGTGCCAGCAGCCGCGGACTGGGAATGACGCAGTACTTC. Its translation is CASSRGLGMTQYF.

This clonotype was picked up many times. The chain recombines TRBV29-1 with TRBJ2-3; TRBD1 or TRBD2 may be the D gene (5 bases each). There are 13 residues in the CDR3. Germline V lookup: CDR1 SQVTM, CDR2 ANQGSEA. Trimming removed 0 bases from V and 1 base from J, with 5 bases in between. The CDR3 here is CSVEEGGTDTQYF. Here the CDR3 DNA reads TGCAGCGTTGAAGAGGGGGGCACAGATACGCAGTATTTT.

This clonotype appeared many times. The chain is built from TRBV20-1 and TRBJ2-3, with D possibly being TRBD2 (5 bases). The CDR3 runs to 11 residues. V was cut by 2 bases and J by 6 bases, with 6 bases left in between. CDR1 DFQATT and CDR2 SNEGSKA come from the germline V gene (reference sequence). The CDR3 here is CSARLADTQYF. CDR3 DNA: TGCAGTGCTAGATTAGCGGATACGCAGTATTTT.

This clonotype was counted ten times or more. The chain employs TRBV29-1 and TRBJ1-1, with no clear D. The CDR3 is made up of 12 amino acids. Looked up from germline, CDR1 is SQVTM and CDR2 is ANQGSEA. The V end was cut by 1 base, the J end by 6 bases, with 9 bases between. The CDR3 here is CSVEGRRAEAFF. CDR3 bases: TGCAGCGTTGAAGGCAGGAGAGCTGAAGCTTTCTTT.

In this sample, this clonotype turned up a few times. V usage is TRBV10-1 and J usage is TRBJ2-1; 10 bases line up with TRBD2. Germline CDR1 WNHNN, CDR2 SYGVQD (reference sequence). The V segment lost 3 bases and the J segment 7 bases; nucleotides outside the gene matches: 6. The CDR3 totals 15 residues. Here the CDR3 reads CASSDFSAGGNEQFF. CDR3 coding DNA: TGCGCCAGCAGTGATTTTTCAGCGGGAGGGAATGAGCAGTTCTTC.

This clonotype was counted many times. The chain employs TRBV4-3 and TRBJ2-3; D might be TRBD2 (5 bases). The CDR3 length is 16 residues. Germline-derived CDR1 and CDR2 are LGHNA and YSLEER. With 0 bases removed from V and 5 bases from J, the gap between germline ends came to 15 bases. Here the CDR3 reads CASSQDHKREIDTQYF. In DNA form, the CDR3 reads TGCGCCAGCAGCCAAGATCATAAACGGGAAATAGATACGCAGTATTTT.

This clonotype was counted many times. The chain joins TRBV20-1 to TRBJ2-1; no clear D. The germline V gene encodes CDR1 DFQATT and CDR2 SNEGSKA (reference sequence). The CDR3 length is 8 residues. V lost 8 bases to trimming and J lost 10 bases, with 6 bases between them. The CDR3 region has the DNA TGCAGTTTGGGAGAGCAGTTCTTC. Its translation: CSLGEQFF.

This clonotype was counted ten times or more. The chain joins TRBV5-1 to TRBJ2-1, with 9 bases lining up with TRBD2. V trimming: 6 bases; J trimming: 4 bases; junction bases outside the gene matches: 8. The CDR3 totals 15 residues. Germline CDR1 reads SGHRS; CDR2 reads YFSETQ. CDR3 coding DNA: TGCGCCAGCACCCTAGCGGGAAGGGGTTACAATGAGCAGTTCTTC. This encodes CASTLAGRGYNEQFF.

This clonotype was counted only a few times. The J gene is TRBJ1-1, the V gene TRBV9; D may be TRBD1 (5 bases). The CDR3 runs 16 residues. CDR1 and CDR2 from the germline V gene are SGDLS and YYNGEE. Trimming removed 3 bases at V and 3 bases at J, with 18 bases between. The CDR3 loop reads CASSAQGGPGYTEAFF. CDR3 coding DNA: TGTGCCAGCAGCGCCCAGGGAGGCCCCGGGTACACTGAAGCTTTCTTT.

This clonotype has at least ten counts. V gene TRBV20-1 combines with J gene TRBJ2-6; no clear D. Germline V gene lookup returns CDR1 DFQATT and CDR2 SNEGSKA (reference sequence). With 4 bases removed from V and 1 base from J, the gap between germline ends came to 8 bases. The CDR3 totals 14 residues. The chain's CDR3 is CSATVDSGANVLTF. CDR3 bases: TGCAGTGCTACGGTGGATTCTGGGGCCAACGTCCTGACTTTC.